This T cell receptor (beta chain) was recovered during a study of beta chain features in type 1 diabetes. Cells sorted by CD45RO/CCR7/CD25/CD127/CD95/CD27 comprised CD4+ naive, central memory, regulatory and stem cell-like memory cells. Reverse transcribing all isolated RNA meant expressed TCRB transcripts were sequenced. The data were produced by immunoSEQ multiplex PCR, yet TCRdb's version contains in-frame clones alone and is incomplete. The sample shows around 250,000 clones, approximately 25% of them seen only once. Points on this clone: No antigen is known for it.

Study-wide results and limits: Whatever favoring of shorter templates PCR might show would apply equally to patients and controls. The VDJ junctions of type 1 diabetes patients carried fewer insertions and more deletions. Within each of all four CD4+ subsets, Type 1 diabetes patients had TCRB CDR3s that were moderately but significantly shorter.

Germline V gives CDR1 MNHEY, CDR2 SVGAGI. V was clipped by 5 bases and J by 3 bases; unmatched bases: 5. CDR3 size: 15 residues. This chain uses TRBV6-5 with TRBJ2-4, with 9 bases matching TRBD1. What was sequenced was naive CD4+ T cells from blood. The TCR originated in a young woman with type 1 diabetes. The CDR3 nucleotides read TGTGCCAGCAGTCCCGGGACAGGGATCAAAAACATTCAGTACTTC. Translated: CASSPGTGIKNIQYF.